Listed here are 14 T cell receptor beta chains from one sample, sequenced in a study of T-cell memory formation after mild COVID-19. TCRdb passed the 5' RACE reads through MiXCR, listing each CDR3 protein once. The sample consists of around 200,000 distinct CDR3 sequences, 27% of them appearing once. Material: PBMCs or a T cell subset sorted from them (not recorded which). Source of these receptors: an adult woman who had mild COVID-19 (a few samples of this study predate the infection). Cell type and time point are not known.

This clonotype was detected many times. The gene calls are TRBV3-1 and TRBJ2-3, with unresolved D. This CDR3 contains 14 residues. Trimming took 1 base from V and 7 from J, leaving 12 bases between them. The V gene's germline CDR1 is LGHDT and CDR2 YNNKEL (reference sequence). CDR3 nucleotides: TGTGCCAGCAGCCAAGCCGACATCTTGAATACGCAGTATTTT. Protein product: CASSQADILNTQYF.

The genes are TRBV7-6 and TRBJ2-7; D unclear. In germline, CDR1 is SGHVS, CDR2 FNYEAQ. There are 16 residues in the CDR3. Trimming removed 4 bases at V and 2 bases at J, with 18 bases between. Here the CDR3 DNA reads TGTGCCAGCAGCTACCGGACGGAAAGCCCTGCCTACGAGCAGTACTTC. Residues: CASSYRTESPAYEQYF.

This clonotype was observed a few times. The J gene is TRBJ2-7, the V gene TRBV4-3; D may be TRBD1 (5 bases). The CDR3 runs to 13 residues. With 1 base removed from V and 8 bases from J, the gap between germline ends came to 12 bases. Per the germline V gene, CDR1 is LGHNA and CDR2 is YSLEER. The CDR3 sequence is CASSQGFQGQQYF. The CDR3 nucleotides read TGCGCCAGCAGCCAAGGGTTCCAGGGTCAGCAGTACTTC.

The chain joins TRBV3-1 to TRBJ2-7; no firm D call. Germline values: CDR1 LGHDT, CDR2 YNNKEL (reference sequence). V was trimmed by 3 bases and J by 5 bases, leaving 11 bases between them. The CDR3 is made up of 13 amino acids. The CDR3 is CASSHTSGHEQYF. CDR3 sequence (DNA): TGTGCCAGCAGCCACACCAGTGGTCACGAGCAGTACTTC.

This clonotype showed up just a few times. The V gene is TRBV7-9, the J gene TRBJ1-5; D call uncertain. The germline gives CDR1 SEHNR, CDR2 FQNEAQ (reference sequence). V was cut by 3 bases and J by 4 bases, with 10 bases left in between. The CDR3 has 14 amino acids. CDR3 DNA: TGTGCCAGCAGCTTTGGGCAGCCTAATCAGCCCCAGCATTTT. Its translation is CASSFGQPNQPQHF.

CDR3 residues: CASSLGGDQPQHF. The CDR3 nucleotides read TGTGCCAGCAGCTTAGGAGGTGATCAGCCCCAGCATTTT. The chain is built from TRBV7-3 and TRBJ1-5; no clear D. Trimming left V 2 bases short and J 5 bases short, with 7 bases between. Germline assignment: CDR1 SGHTA and CDR2 FQGTGA. The CDR3 is 13 residues long.

The chain carries TRBV7-9 and TRBJ1-1; D is unclear. Deletions cut 8 bases from V and 1 base from J, with 14 bases between. CDR3 length equals 14 residues. Germline values: CDR1 SEHNR, CDR2 FQNEAQ (reference sequence). The CDR3 is CASLQIFQNTEAFF. As DNA, the CDR3 is TGTGCCAGCTTACAAATTTTCCAGAACACTGAAGCTTTCTTT.

The sample holds a few counts of this clonotype. The chain's CDR3 is CASSLGGAQNQPQHF. In DNA form, the CDR3 reads TGTGCCAGCAGCTTAGGGGGGGCGCAGAATCAGCCCCAGCATTTT. The chain has TRBV7-8 and TRBJ1-5; possible D gene TRBD1, 6 bases. V was clipped by 1 base and J by 4 bases, with 11 bases between them. The CDR3 length is 15 residues. Looked up from germline, CDR1 is SGHVS and CDR2 is FQNEAQ.

The chain has TRBV19 and TRBJ1-1, with a tentative D call TRBD1 (5 bases). Trimming removed 11 bases at V and 4 bases at J, with 14 bases between. CDR3 length: 12 residues. Germline loops: CDR1 LNHDA, CDR2 SQIVND (reference sequence). CDR3 nucleotides: TGTGCCTGCGCCAGGGCATCCACTGAAGCTTTCTTT. Translated, it gives CACARASTEAFF.

This clonotype showed up just a few times. The chain combines TRBV28 with TRBJ2-1; no clear D. This CDR3 contains 12 residues. V lost 6 bases to trimming and J lost 7 bases, with 10 bases between them. CDR1 is MDHEN, CDR2 SYDVKM, per germline. Here the CDR3 DNA reads TGTGCCAGCAGCTCTCCTGGGAATGAGCAGTTCTTC. Encoded protein: CASSSPGNEQFF.

A few counts support this clonotype. At one boundary the junction diverges from the germline segment, which might be a read error. The chain is built from TRBV20-1 and TRBJ2-7, with TRBD2 identical over 7 bases. Germline CDR1 reads DFQATT; CDR2 reads SNEGSKA (reference sequence). CDR3 length: 16 amino acids. The CDR3 DNA reads as TGCAGTGCTACGGAGCTGAAGGCGGGGGATTCCTACGAGGAGTACTTC. Translating it yields CSATELKAGDSYEEYF.

The chain links TRBV29-1 to TRBJ2-3; D gene unclear. The germline gives CDR1 SQVTM, CDR2 ANQGSEA. The germline V and J ends were trimmed by 3 bases and 4 bases, with 14 bases remaining between them. The CDR3 is made up of 14 amino acids. Written as DNA, the CDR3 is TGCAGCGTTGATCGGTTAGGCCAGGCAGATACGCAGTATTTT. This encodes CSVDRLGQADTQYF.

This clonotype was found a few times. This rearrangement joins TRBV20-1 to TRBJ2-3; D gene ambiguous. With 6 bases removed from V and 0 bases from J, the gap between germline ends came to 13 bases. This CDR3 has 14 amino acids. Germline loops: CDR1 DFQATT, CDR2 SNEGSKA (reference sequence). The DNA of the CDR3 is TGCAGTGCCCCGGGCCGGGTTAGCACAGATACGCAGTATTTT. It specifies CSAPGRVSTDTQYF.

The CDR3 spells CASSPDRGRGETQYF. Here the CDR3 DNA reads TGTGCCAGCAGCCCCGACAGGGGGCGTGGAGAGACCCAGTACTTC. The rearrangement links TRBV7-9 to TRBJ2-5, with TRBD1 identical over 10 bases. The ends lost 5 bases at V and 4 bases at J; junction bases unmatched: 7. Germline values: CDR1 SEHNR, CDR2 FQNEAQ (reference sequence). The CDR3 is 15 residues long.